The 21 T cell receptor beta chains listed next were all sequenced from one sample in a study of naive and memory T cell subsets. An equimolar mix of two oligonucleotides served as the beta constant-region primer for TRBC1 and TRBC2. One entry per CDR3 protein results from TCRdb running MiXCR on the UMI-ligation and nested PCR reads. The data contain about 150,000 distinct CDR3 sequences, approximately 15% of them seen just once; the ten biggest clones take up approximately 0.13%. The material sequenced was naive CD4+ T cells from blood. The receptors shown here come from a human donor in good health.

This clonotype was observed a handful of times. The chain combines TRBV20-1 with TRBJ2-3; TRBD1 or TRBD2 may be the D gene (6 bases each). The CDR3 is 15 amino acids. V lost 6 bases and J 0 bases, leaving 16 bases between the germline ends. Germline V gene data show CDR1 as DFQATT and CDR2 as SNEGSKA (reference sequence). The CDR3 protein is CSATGGTISTDTQYF. The CDR3 bases are TGCAGTGCCACCGGGGGCACTATTAGCACAGATACGCAGTATTTT.

This clonotype appeared a few times. The chain carries TRBV29-1 and TRBJ1-4; TRBD1 is a possible D gene (5 bases). Trimming took 7 bases from V and 8 from J, leaving 20 bases between them. Germline lookup yields CDR1 SQVTM and CDR2 ANQGSEA. The CDR3 is 14 amino acids. The CDR3 protein is CSAERDGTGEKLFF. CDR3 DNA: TGCAGCGCCGAACGGGACGGCACGGGGGAAAAACTGTTTTTT.

This chain connects TRBV5-1 to TRBJ1-5; D gene uncertain. CDR1 and CDR2 from the germline V gene are SGHRS and YFSETQ. This CDR3 is built from 17 residues. Trimming took 4 bases from V and 1 from J, leaving 18 bases between them. CDR3 region: CASSPGEDNLSNQPQHF. The CDR3, as DNA: TGCGCCAGCAGCCCCGGGGAAGATAACTTGAGCAATCAGCCCCAGCATTTT.

The sample holds a few counts of this clonotype. V gene TRBV6-1 combines with J gene TRBJ1-1, with a possible D match to TRBD1 (6 bases). Germline CDR1 reads MNHNS; CDR2 reads SASEGT. The ends were cut back, 6 bases at V and 7 bases at J, with 18 bases in the middle. The CDR3 loop spans 14 amino acids. The CDR3 loop reads CASRKDAGVSEAFF. The CDR3 nucleotides read TGTGCCAGCAGGAAAGACGCAGGGGTCAGTGAAGCTTTCTTT.

This chain connects TRBV24-1 to TRBJ2-3, with 11 bases that match TRBD1. CDR1 and CDR2 (germline): KGHDR, SFDVKD. This CDR3 spans 16 amino acids. Trimming at V came to 4 bases and at J to 11 bases, leaving 13 bases not matched to a gene. The chain's CDR3 is CATSDRGQGVIREQYF. In nucleotides, the CDR3 is TGTGCCACCAGTGACCGGGGACAGGGGGTAATCCGGGAGCAGTATTTT.

This rearrangement joins TRBV29-1 to TRBJ2-1, with TRBD1 matching 10 bases. V gave up 7 bases and J gave up 7 bases; unmatched junction bases: 10. The germline V gene has CDR1 SQVTM and CDR2 ANQGSEA. The CDR3 totals 14 residues. CDR3 DNA: TGCAGCGCTGAGGGGACAGGGGCGGTGAATGAGCAGTTCTTC. Its translation is CSAEGTGAVNEQFF.

The rearrangement uses TRBV27 and TRBJ2-3; the D gene is possibly TRBD2 (5 bases). CDR3 length equals 15 residues. V gave up 5 bases and J gave up 2 bases, with 14 bases separating them. Germline CDR1 reads MNHEY; CDR2 reads SMNVEV (reference sequence). CDR3 sequence reads: CASSPRTGITDTQYF. CDR3 in DNA: TGTGCCAGCAGTCCCAGGACTGGTATCACAGATACGCAGTATTTT.

This clonotype was seen only a few times. The rearrangement links TRBV2 to TRBJ2-7; no reliable D call. V was pared by 4 bases and J by 4 bases, with 8 bases between. The CDR3 spans 12 residues. Germline V gives CDR1 SNHLY, CDR2 FYNNEI. The CDR3 DNA is TGTGCCAGCAGTGTATTGGATTACGAGCAGTACTTC. Translation gives CASSVLDYEQYF.

This chain links TRBV5-1 with TRBJ2-4, with 9 bases fitting TRBD1. Germline CDR1 and CDR2: SGHRS and YFSETQ. After removal of 6 bases from V and 5 bases from J, the junction contained 9 bases not matched to a gene. This CDR3 has 15 residues. CDR3 DNA: TGCGCCAGCACCCATGGGGACAGGGACGAAAACATTCAGTACTTC. Residues: CASTHGDRDENIQYF.

In this sample, this clonotype turned up a few times. The chain employs TRBV5-1 and TRBJ1-1, with a tentative D call TRBD1 (5 bases). This CDR3 contains 13 residues. Germline values: CDR1 SGHRS, CDR2 YFSETQ. The V end lost 3 bases, the J end lost 6 bases, and 12 bases lay between the germline ends. The CDR3 is CASSSTRGPEAFF. DNA for the CDR3: TGCGCCAGCAGCTCGACCCGGGGCCCTGAAGCTTTCTTT.

The chain links TRBV14 to TRBJ1-4, with D possibly TRBD1 on 5 matching bases. Per the germline V gene, CDR1 is SGHDN and CDR2 is FVKESK. The CDR3 is made up of 11 amino acids. V was shortened by 4 bases and J by 8 bases, with 5 bases between the two germline ends. In DNA form, the CDR3 reads TGTGCCAGCAGCCGGGGGGAAAAACTGTTTTTT. Protein product: CASSRGEKLFF.

This clonotype has more than one count but fewer than ten. V gene TRBV19 combines with J gene TRBJ2-7, with 7 positions matching TRBD1. Germline lookup yields CDR1 LNHDA and CDR2 SQIVND (reference sequence). This CDR3 region has 15 residues. J lost 5 bases, V lost 5 bases, and 12 bases had no gene match. The CDR3, as DNA: TGTGCCAGTAGTTCGATAGACAGGGATTCCCACGAGCAGTACTTC. Residues: CASSSIDRDSHEQYF.

This clonotype appeared a few times. V is TRBV6-5 and J is TRBJ1-1; maybe TRBD1 (6 bases). Germline V CDR1 and CDR2: MNHEY, SVGAGI. V dropped 0 bases and J dropped 5 bases, with 16 bases sitting between them. The CDR3 extends over 16 amino acids. The CDR3 loop is CASSYSIQGSVTEAFF. The CDR3 bases are TGTGCCAGCAGTTACTCCATACAGGGATCGGTAACTGAAGCTTTCTTT.

This chain links TRBV29-1 with TRBJ2-2; D is possibly TRBD1 or TRBD2 (5 bases each). V lost 4 bases, J lost 3 bases, and 12 bases lay in between. The CDR3 sequence is 14 residues long. CDR1 SQVTM and CDR2 ANQGSEA come from the germline V gene. The CDR3 is CSVVVRGHTGELFF. In nucleotides, the CDR3 is TGCAGCGTTGTTGTGAGGGGACACACCGGGGAGCTGTTTTTT.

This clonotype was counted at least ten times. The CDR3 is CASSQEYSAMDTQYF. The CDR3 DNA is TGTGCCAGCAGCCAAGAATACTCTGCCATGGATACGCAGTATTTT. The V call is TRBV3-1, the J call TRBJ2-3; D unclear. Trimming took off 0 bases at V and 6 bases at J, with 13 bases between the two ends. Per germline, CDR1 LGHDT and CDR2 YNNKEL (reference sequence). This CDR3 contains 15 residues.

This sequence joins TRBV11-3 and TRBJ2-2; D is undetermined. CDR1 SGHNT and CDR2 YENEEA come from the germline V gene. This CDR3 region has 13 residues. Trimming took 2 bases from V and 7 from J, leaving 8 bases between them. The CDR3 nucleotides read TGTGCCAGCAGCTTAAGTATCGGCGGGGAGCTGTTTTTT. Protein: CASSLSIGGELFF. The entire variable domain, with the rest obtained from reference TRBV11-3 and TRBJ2-2, is as follows: EAGVVQSPRYKIIEKKQPVAFWCNPISGHNTLYWYLQNLGQGPELLIRYENEEAVDDSQLPKDRFSAERLKGVDSTLKIQPAELGDSAVYLCASSLSIGGELFFGEGSRLTVL.

The rearrangement uses TRBV7-9 and TRBJ1-1; D gene uncertain. The CDR3 loop spans 13 amino acids. Looked up from germline, CDR1 is SEHNR and CDR2 is FQNEAQ (reference sequence). Between the trimmed V and J ends, which lost 1 base and 3 bases, there was a span of 6 bases. As DNA, the CDR3 is TGTGCCAGCAGCTTAGAATACGACACTGAAGCTTTCTTT. Translated, it gives CASSLEYDTEAFF.

This chain links TRBV30 with TRBJ1-5; D may be TRBD1 (5 bases). The germline V gene encodes CDR1 GTSNPN and CDR2 SVGIG (reference sequence). The CDR3 is 14 amino acids. Trimming took 4 bases from V and 3 from J, leaving 13 bases between them. The CDR3 sequence: CAWNLGGINQPQHF. CDR3 coding DNA: TGTGCCTGGAATCTCGGGGGGATCAATCAGCCCCAGCATTTT.

Only a few counts were recorded for this clonotype. The rearrangement joins TRBV28 to TRBJ2-2, with TRBD1 identical over 7 bases. The ends lost 5 bases at V and 6 bases at J; junction bases unmatched: 6. CDR1 is MDHEN and CDR2 is SYDVKM in the germline V gene. The length of the CDR3 is 14 residues. This chain's CDR3 is CASSPGQLPGELFF. The CDR3 DNA sequence: TGTGCCAGCAGTCCGGGACAGTTGCCCGGGGAGCTGTTTTTT.

This clonotype was picked up a small number of times. V is TRBV12-3 or TRBV12-4 and J is TRBJ2-5, with D perhaps TRBD1 (6 bases). This CDR3 contains 14 residues. Trimming took 7 bases from V and 5 from J, leaving 17 bases between them. CDR3 loop: CASTENRVGETQYF. The CDR3 DNA is TGTGCCAGCACCGAAAACAGGGTTGGTGAGACCCAGTACTTC.

This clonotype appeared a few times. The chain carries TRBV6-2 or TRBV6-3 and TRBJ2-3; 8 bases match TRBD2. V gave up 4 bases and J gave up 3 bases; unmatched junction bases: 12. The CDR3 is 17 amino acids. CDR1 and CDR2 from the germline V gene are MNHEY and SVGEGT. For the CDR3, the DNA is TGTGCCAGCAGTTCCACTCCTTATAGCGGGAATACAGATACGCAGTATTTT. Translation gives CASSSTPYSGNTDTQYF.